This TCR beta chain came from a study of shared clonotypes between healthy human individuals. Study results and caveats: Relative to memory subsets, naive subsets generally showed larger estimated richness.

The method was immunoSEQ multiplex PCR; TCRdb's version includes in-frame clones alone and lacks a portion of them. The data contain around 1.1 million clones, about 72% of them singletons. All of the donors resided in Nashville, Tennessee, and each was a Caucasian adult. The CDR3 has 13 amino acids. The germline V and J ends were trimmed by 5 bases and 5 bases, with 12 bases remaining between them. Germline V gives CDR1 MNHEY, CDR2 SMNVEV (reference sequence). This clone has just a few counts. As yet, its antigen is unknown. The sample contains more than one DNA sequence encoding this CDR3. This chain joins TRBV27 and TRBJ1-2; maybe TRBD1 (5 bases). The specimen was memory CD4+ T cells from PBMCs. Subset: CD45RA-negative fraction. The receptor comes from a man younger than 30 in good health. Some clones in this sample may be carry-over from other donors' samples. DNA of the CDR3: TGTGCCAGCAGTAATCGGGGGGGTTATGGCTACACCTTC. Its translation: CASSNRGGYGYTF.